The subject of this entry is one T cell receptor beta chain. There are many counts of this clonotype. Its antigen has not been determined. Base qualities are not at hand, and no much larger clone is one base apart. For repertoire sequencing, TCR beta CDR3 regions were amplified from RNA transcripts. The first round of RT-PCR was done with HTBI primers and the Qiagen OneStep RT-PCR kit, and was followed by a second round of multiplex PCR, then size selection and purification. The libraries underwent paired-end sequencing with 100 bp reads on an Illumina HiSeq2000. The paper's processing steps were these. SOAPnuke was used for read processing, and reads with adapters, uncalled bases, a mean Phred below 15, or no exact constant-primer or identifier match were discarded. High-quality paired reads were merged with COPE v1.2.5. Unique nucleotide sequences were defined as clonotypes and aligned to IMGT TRB V, D and J references using MiTCR v1.1. The analysis was limited to V-J combinations with a frequency above 0.0001, which together covered roughly 99% of the repertoires. For each V-J combination, a TCR clonal expansion and chaos score was defined as the ratio of F50 clonal expansion to chaos observed in the TCRdist matrix. Welch's t-statistics and random forest were used to narrow the features down to more than 10 V-J combinations, which were then fed into a naive Bayes classifier. The similarity between thyroid and blood repertoires was quantified using the Morisita-Horn index. Clones were called with MiXCR by TCRdb after fastp trimmed the public reads at Q25, and only in-frame beta chains were retained. All rows with the same CDR3 protein become a single entry with the most common DNA and genes. These V and J calls rely on TCRdb rather than the paper's analysis. In this sample the table shows about 210,000 distinct CDR3 sequences, around 28% of which occur a single time. The biggest ten clones account for approximately 8.2% of the sample.

The data belong to a study of Graves' ophthalmopathy and Graves' hyperthyroidism (dated by TCRdb to the late 2010s). Describing the broader study: Peripheral blood was collected before any treatment was given, at the time of initial diagnosis. In over five hyperthyroidism patients, the T-cell repertoires found in thyroid tissue were compared with those found in blood. An independent validation cohort was composed of approximately 18 hyperthyroidism patients and approximately 15 patients who later progressed from hyperthyroidism to ophthalmopathy. After sampling, hyperthyroidism patients received methimazole starting at 30 mg daily, and ophthalmopathy patients received high-dose intravenous methylprednisolone. In total, approximately 140 blood samples were TCR-sequenced: approximately 42 ophthalmopathy, some 80 hyperthyroidism and approximately 17 hyperthyroidism-to-ophthalmopathy patients. The 100 discovery patients were randomly divided into training and test sets at a 7:3 ratio. To explore V-J signatures distinguishing ophthalmopathy from hyperthyroidism, a discovery set of about 99 patients (roughly 44 ophthalmopathy, 55 to 60 stable hyperthyroidism) was enrolled. TCR beta repertoire signatures were used to distinguish Graves' ophthalmopathy from Graves' hyperthyroidism and to predict progression to ophthalmopathy.

As encoded in the germline V gene, CDR1 is MNHNS while CDR2 is SASEGT. Inclusive of the bounding cysteine and phenylalanine, the CDR3 is 13 residues long. CDR3 DNA only is kept here, 39 bases in frame from base 1. V is clipped by 3 bases and J by 3 bases, and the sequence between their germline boundaries is 9 bases long. The research as a whole found: In cross-validation, the 13-signature model distinguished ophthalmopathy from stable hyperthyroidism with 85% to 90% sensitivity and approximately 81% specificity, and in the test set the corresponding values were roughly 78% and 74%. In validation, the model predicted ophthalmopathy progression with about 70% sensitivity and 72% to 80% specificity; 12 predicted patients were CT-confirmed with GO in a median of roughly 6.8 months. Among expanded thyroid clonotypes with frequency above 0.001, most also showed up in blood, which suggests that blood repertoires may reflect the thyroid immune response. No statistical method was used to set the sample size in advance, and the investigators knew which group each participant was assigned to.

Patients with ophthalmopathy had moderately to severely active disease, with a Clinical Activity Score of 3 or more, a NOSPECS grade of 4 or more, and a disease duration of less than 3 months. Anyone with other autoimmune diseases, uncontrolled infections, pregnancy or lactation was excluded from the study. Clinical symptoms, serum thyroxine, TRAb, thyroid ultrasound and orbital computed tomography formed the basis of the diagnosis. Using Ficoll-Paque density gradient centrifugation, PBMCs were isolated from less than 13 ml of fresh peripheral blood. Trizol reagent was used to extract the total RNA, and its quality was then checked on an Agilent 2100 Bioanalyzer.

The TCR sequence derives from a man aged 45 to 65 with Graves' ophthalmopathy. Donor details come from another sample of the same person, matched by shared clones. Sequenced: peripheral blood. The chain couples TRBV6-1 to TRBJ2-7; a weak D assignment points to TRBD2 (6 bases agree). In nucleotide form, the sequence is TGTGCCAGCAGTGATTGGGGAGGCTACGAGCAGTACTTC. It translates as CASSDWGGYEQYF.